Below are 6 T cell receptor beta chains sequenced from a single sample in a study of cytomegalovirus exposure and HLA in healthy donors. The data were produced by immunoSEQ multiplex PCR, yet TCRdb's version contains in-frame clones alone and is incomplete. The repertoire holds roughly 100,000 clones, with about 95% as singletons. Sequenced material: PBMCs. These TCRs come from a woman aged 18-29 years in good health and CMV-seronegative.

The CDR3 reads CAWSVPPGREGSEKLFF. As DNA, the CDR3 is TGTGCCTGGAGTGTACCGCCCGGCAGGGAGGGGAGTGAAAAACTGTTTTTT. The chain has TRBV30 and TRBJ1-4; the D gene is possibly TRBD1 (5 bases). V lost 0 bases to trimming and J lost 7 bases, with 21 bases between them. The CDR3 is 17 amino acids. Per the germline V gene, CDR1 is GTSNPN and CDR2 is SVGIG (reference sequence). The whole variable domain, filled in from reference TRBV30 and TRBJ1-4, reads SQTIHQWPATLVQPVGSPLSLECTVEGTSNPNLYWYRQAAGRGLQLLFYSVGIGQISSEVPQNLSASRPQDRQFILSSKKLLLSDSGFYLCAWSVPPGREGSEKLFFGSGTQLSVL.

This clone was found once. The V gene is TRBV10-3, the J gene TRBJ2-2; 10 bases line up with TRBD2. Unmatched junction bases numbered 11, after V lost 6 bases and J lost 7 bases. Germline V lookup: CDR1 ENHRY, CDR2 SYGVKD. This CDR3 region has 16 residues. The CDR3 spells CAISGTAGGQDGELFF. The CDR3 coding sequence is TGTGCCATCAGCGGGACAGCGGGGGGGCAGGACGGGGAGCTGTTTTTT.

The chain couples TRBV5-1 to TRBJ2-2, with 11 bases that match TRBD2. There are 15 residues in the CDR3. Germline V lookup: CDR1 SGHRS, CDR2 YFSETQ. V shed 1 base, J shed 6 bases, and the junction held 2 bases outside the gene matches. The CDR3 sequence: CASSLMTSGAGELFF. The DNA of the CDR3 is TGCGCCAGCAGCTTGATGACTAGCGGGGCCGGGGAGCTGTTTTTT.

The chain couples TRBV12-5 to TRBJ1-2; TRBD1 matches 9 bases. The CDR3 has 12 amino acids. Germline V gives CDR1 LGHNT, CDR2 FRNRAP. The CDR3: CAMTGGDYGYTF. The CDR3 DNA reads TGTGCAATGACAGGGGGGGACTATGGCTACACCTTC.

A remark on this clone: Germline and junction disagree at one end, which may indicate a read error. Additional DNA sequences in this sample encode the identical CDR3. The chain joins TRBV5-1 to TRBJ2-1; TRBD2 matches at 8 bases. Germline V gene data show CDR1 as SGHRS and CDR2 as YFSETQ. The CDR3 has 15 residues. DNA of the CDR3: TGCGCCAGTAGCTTGTATCCAGCGGGGGCAAATGAGCAGTTCTTC. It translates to CASSLYPAGANEQFF.

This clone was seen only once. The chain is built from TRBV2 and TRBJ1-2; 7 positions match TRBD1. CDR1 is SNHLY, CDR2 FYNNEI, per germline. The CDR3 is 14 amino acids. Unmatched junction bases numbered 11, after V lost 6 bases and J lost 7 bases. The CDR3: CASSTGTVTSGYTF. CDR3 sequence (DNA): TGTGCCAGCAGCACCGGGACAGTAACATCTGGCTACACCTTC.